These 9 T cell receptor beta chains were sequenced from one sample in a study of blood T cell repertoires in COVID-19. Generated by immunoSEQ multiplex PCR, the TCRdb table keeps only in-frame clones and is missing some. Of some 46,000 clones listed, approximately 80% were seen once; the top ten hold roughly a quarter. Input material: peripheral blood. The receptor set was obtained from a woman aged 60 to 75 with acute or convalescent COVID-19.

The rearrangement uses TRBV15 and TRBJ2-2; D might be TRBD1 (6 bases). Germline V gene data show CDR1 as LNHNV and CDR2 as YYDKDF (reference sequence). V lost 11 bases to trimming and J lost 1 base, with 11 bases between them. There are 13 residues in the CDR3. This CDR3 reads CAVQGLNTGELFF. CDR3 coding DNA: TGTGCCGTCCAGGGGTTGAACACCGGGGAGCTGTTTTTT.

This clone has just a few counts. The V call is TRBV15, the J call TRBJ2-1; D unresolved. V was trimmed by 3 bases and J by 3 bases, leaving 9 bases between them. The germline V gene encodes CDR1 LNHNV and CDR2 YYDKDF (reference sequence). This CDR3 has 14 amino acids. The CDR3 loop is CATSSKSGYNEQFF. CDR3 DNA sequence: TGTGCCACCAGCAGCAAGTCCGGCTACAATGAGCAGTTCTTC.

Only one count was recorded for this clone. The chain is built from TRBV5-6 and TRBJ2-2; D may be TRBD1 (5 bases). The CDR3 is 12 amino acids. The V gene lost 2 bases and the J gene lost 7 bases, with 6 bases spanning the gap. Germline V gives CDR1 SGHDT, CDR2 YYEEEE. CDR3 sequence: CASSLDSGELFF. In DNA, the CDR3 is TGTGCCAGCAGCTTAGACAGCGGGGAGCTGTTTTTT.

This clone was detected a few times. J is TRBJ1-3 and V is TRBV7-3, with 7 bases lining up with TRBD1. The CDR3 sequence is 13 residues long. Germline lookup yields CDR1 SGHTA and CDR2 FQGTGA. Germline trimming cut 5 bases from V and 4 bases from J; bases unmatched to any gene: 2. CDR3 protein: CASSRGQGNTIYF. The CDR3 DNA is TGTGCCAGCAGCCGGGGACAGGGAAACACCATATATTTT.

The sample holds one count of this clone. V is TRBV5-1 and J is TRBJ2-2; 8 nucleotides match TRBD1. Germline loops: CDR1 SGHRS, CDR2 YFSETQ. This CDR3 is built from 16 residues. Unmatched junction bases numbered 7, after V lost 0 bases and J lost 6 bases. CDR3 sequence reads: CASSLAPDREAGELFF. CDR3 nucleotide sequence: TGCGCCAGCAGCTTGGCCCCGGACAGGGAGGCCGGGGAGCTGTTTTTT. The variable domain in full, completed from reference TRBV5-1 and TRBJ2-2, reads KAGVTQTPRYLIKTRGQQVTLSCSPISGHRSVSWYQQTPGQGLQFLFEYFSETQRNKGNFPGRFSGRQFSNSRSEMNVSTLELGDSALYLCASSLAPDREAGELFFGEGSRLTVL.

J is TRBJ1-3 and V is TRBV15; the match to TRBD1 covers 8 bases. Germline assignment: CDR1 LNHNV and CDR2 YYDKDF (reference sequence). The CDR3 has 15 amino acids. Germline trimming cut 3 bases from V and 7 bases from J; bases unmatched to any gene: 8. This chain's CDR3 is CATSRDRAHGNTIYF. The CDR3 DNA follows: TGTGCCACCAGCAGGGACAGGGCTCACGGCAACACCATATATTTT.

This sequence joins TRBV6-5 and TRBJ1-6, with TRBD1 as a possible D gene (6 bases). The CDR3 spans 14 residues. The germline V gene encodes CDR1 MNHEY and CDR2 SVGAGI. V was pared by 8 bases and J by 5 bases, with 13 bases between. CDR3 sequence reads: CASCGGAHNSPLHF. The CDR3 DNA reads TGTGCCAGCTGCGGGGGCGCCCATAATTCACCCCTCCACTTT.

This clone was seen a handful of times. The rearrangement joins TRBV4-1 to TRBJ2-7; no clear D gene. Trimming shortened V by 3 bases and J by 4 bases, and 10 bases separated the two germline ends. This CDR3 has 13 residues. Germline lookup yields CDR1 MGHRA and CDR2 YSYEKL. The CDR3 loop is CASSQTSYYEQYF. The CDR3 bases are TGCGCCAGCAGCCAGACTTCTTATTACGAGCAGTACTTC.

The V gene is TRBV21-1, the J gene TRBJ1-5; TRBD1 was called by the table and not checked on the DNA. TRBV21-1 is designated a pseudogene. This CDR3 has 20 amino acids. CDR3 DNA: TGTGCCAGCAGCAATTCATCAAAGGACAGGGCCATGGGCGGCAATCAGCCCCAGCATTTT. It yields the protein CASSNSSKDRAMGGNQPQHF.